This T cell receptor beta chain was sequenced during a study of T cells in Graves' hyperthyroidism and ophthalmopathy. Study in general: Before treatment of any kind, peripheral blood was taken at initial diagnosis.

V was trimmed by 2 bases and J by 6 bases, leaving 17 bases between them. Per the germline V gene, CDR1 is SGHAT and CDR2 is FQNNGV. The CDR3 runs 16 residues. This clonotype came up many times. The antigen remains undetermined. Study-wide results and caveats: The blood repertoire included most of the expanded thyroid clonotypes above 0.001.

Amplification of TCR beta CDR3 regions used RNA as the template. An initial round of RT-PCR targeting the TCR CDR3 relied on the HTBI primer set. TCRdb reprocessed the multiplex PCR reads via MiXCR and lists one record per CDR3 protein. This sample has about 350,000 distinct CDR3 sequences; 17% occur once, and the top ten carry approximately 33%. The sequenced sample was blood. V is TRBV11-2 and J is TRBJ2-4; the D gene is possibly TRBD1 (5 bases). The clonotype comes from a woman in her 30s with Graves' hyperthyroidism that later progressed to Graves' ophthalmopathy. CDR3 DNA: TGTGCCAGCAGCTTAACGGGCTCAAACCAGGGAAACATTCAGTACTTC. Encoded protein: CASSLTGSNQGNIQYF.